The 27 T cell receptor beta chains listed next were all sequenced from one sample in a study of PD-1 blockade in classical Hodgkin lymphoma. Produced via immunoSEQ multiplex PCR; TCRdb's table is partial and in-frame only. Here the sample spans 15,000 or so clones, 55% to 65% being singletons. Each and every patient relapsed after autologous stem cell transplantation, and patients got differing brentuximab vedotin exposure. This material consisted of peripheral blood mononuclear cells (PBMCs), taken at baseline. Every receptor here comes from a human donor with classical Hodgkin lymphoma.

The V gene is TRBV27, the J gene TRBJ2-5; TRBD1 matches 9 bases. V lost 5 bases to trimming and J lost 3 bases; unmatched junction nucleotides: 13. Germline CDR1 reads MNHEY; CDR2 reads SMNVEV (reference sequence). This CDR3 is 17 amino acids long. DNA for the CDR3: TGTGCCAGCAGTAAACTATACCCGGGACAGGGAGAAGAGACCCAGTACTTC. It encodes CASSKLYPGQGEETQYF.

The chain combines TRBV15 with TRBJ2-4, with D possibly TRBD2 on 7 matching bases. Trimming took 5 bases from V and 1 from J, leaving 12 bases between them. The germline V gene encodes CDR1 LNHNV and CDR2 YYDKDF (reference sequence). The CDR3 contains 15 residues. The chain's CDR3 is CATSPGGPAKNIQYF. Written as DNA, the CDR3 is TGTGCCACCAGCCCCGGGGGGCCCGCCAAAAACATTCAGTACTTC. Combining the CDR3 with reference TRBV15 and TRBJ2-4 gives the whole variable domain DAMVIQNPRYQVTQFGKPVTLSCSQTLNHNVMYWYQQKSSQAPKLLFHYYDKDFNNEADTPDNFQSRRPNTSFCFLDIRSPGLGDTAMYLCATSPGGPAKNIQYFGAGTRLSVL.

J is TRBJ1-1 and V is TRBV15; no clear D gene. This CDR3 is 14 amino acids long. Germline V gene lookup returns CDR1 LNHNV and CDR2 YYDKDF (reference sequence). Trimming left V 0 bases short and J 4 bases short, with 9 bases between. The CDR3 DNA follows: TGTGCCACCAGCAGAGATATGGCCGGCACTGAAGCTTTCTTT. Amino acid sequence: CATSRDMAGTEAFF.

The chain combines TRBV19 with TRBJ1-2, with TRBD1 as a possible D gene (5 bases). The germline V and J ends were trimmed by 3 bases and 5 bases, with 10 bases remaining between them. Germline CDR1 reads LNHDA; CDR2 reads SQIVND (reference sequence). The CDR3 is 13 amino acids. The CDR3, as DNA: TGTGCCAGTAGTATTGGAGGGGCGTATGGCTACACCTTC. It codes for CASSIGGAYGYTF.

The chain employs TRBV4-1 and TRBJ1-1; D gene unclear. Trimming pared 3 bases from V and 8 bases from J, leaving 7 bases between. This CDR3 region has 11 residues. CDR1 MGHRA and CDR2 YSYEKL come from the germline V gene. DNA for the CDR3: TGCGCCAGCAGCCACTCCGAGGAAGCTTTCTTT. Its translation is CASSHSEEAFF.

The chain couples TRBV30 to TRBJ2-3; D is perhaps TRBD1 (7 bases). The germline V gene has CDR1 GTSNPN and CDR2 SVGIG (reference sequence). This CDR3 region has 11 residues. Trimming took off 2 bases at V and 14 bases at J, with 14 bases between the two ends. The CDR3 is CAWSRETGTYF. CDR3 DNA: TGTGCCTGGAGTCGGGAGACAGGGACGTATTTT.

This sequence joins TRBV10-3 and TRBJ2-2; 9 bases align to TRBD2. The CDR3 sequence is 16 residues long. V was pared by 4 bases and J by 5 bases, with 8 bases of the junction left unmatched. The germline CDR1 and CDR2 sequences are ENHRY and SYGVKD. CDR3 DNA: TGTGCCATCAGTGTGGTTAGCGGGAGTAGTACCGGGGAGCTGTTTTTT. Protein: CAISVVSGSSTGELFF.

The rearrangement joins TRBV5-6 to TRBJ2-5; D not certain. V was cut by 0 bases and J by 1 base, with 10 bases left in between. Germline CDR1 and CDR2: SGHDT and YYEEEE. The CDR3 consists of 15 residues. CDR3 amino acids: CASSLESATQETQYF. The CDR3 nucleotides are TGTGCCAGCAGCTTGGAGTCAGCGACCCAAGAGACCCAGTACTTC.

This rearrangement joins TRBV2 to TRBJ2-5; possibly TRBD2 for D (6 bases). CDR1 is SNHLY, CDR2 FYNNEI, per germline. Deletions cut 6 bases from V and 6 bases from J, with 14 bases between. This CDR3 has 13 amino acids. The CDR3 DNA reads TGTGCCAGCAGCGGGGGAAGCACGCAGACCCAGTACTTC. Its protein is CASSGGSTQTQYF. Full variable domain (outside the CDR3, taken from reference TRBV2 and TRBJ2-5): EPEVTQTPSHQVTQMGQEVILRCVPISNHLYFYWYRQILGQKVEFLVSFYNNEISEKSEIFDDQFSVERPDGSNFTLKIRSTKLEDSAMYFCASSGGSTQTQYFGPGTRLLVL.

This sequence joins TRBV5-1 and TRBJ1-4; D not resolved. The V and J ends lost 1 base and 0 bases respectively, with 10 bases between them. The germline V gene has CDR1 SGHRS and CDR2 YFSETQ. This CDR3 region has 16 residues. CDR3 nucleotides: TGCGCCAGCAGCTTGACCGGGCCCGCAACTAATGAAAAACTGTTTTTT. This sequence encodes CASSLTGPATNEKLFF. Full variable domain (remainder filled in from reference TRBV5-1 and TRBJ1-4): KAGVTQTPRYLIKTRGQQVTLSCSPISGHRSVSWYQQTPGQGLQFLFEYFSETQRNKGNFPGRFSGRQFSNSRSEMNVSTLELGDSALYLCASSLTGPATNEKLFFGSGTQLSVL.

The J gene is TRBJ1-4, the V gene TRBV5-6; 10 positions agree with TRBD1. Germline trimming cut 2 bases from V and 8 bases from J; bases unmatched to any gene: 3. CDR3 length equals 14 residues. CDR1 is SGHDT, CDR2 YYEEEE, per germline. This CDR3 reads CASSFGTGVEKLFF. CDR3 DNA sequence: TGTGCCAGCAGCTTTGGGACAGGGGTGGAAAAACTGTTTTTT.

J is TRBJ2-2 and V is TRBV5-1; either TRBD1 or TRBD2 may fit D (5 bases each). The germline V and J ends were trimmed by 4 bases and 6 bases, with 16 bases remaining between them. CDR3 length equals 15 residues. The germline CDR1 and CDR2 sequences are SGHRS and YFSETQ. The CDR3 sequence is CASSPVPTGPGELFF. In DNA form, the CDR3 reads TGCGCCAGCAGCCCAGTTCCTACGGGACCCGGGGAGCTGTTTTTT.

The chain uses TRBV29-1 and TRBJ1-4, with 9 bases identical to TRBD1. CDR3 length: 18 amino acids. The germline CDR1 and CDR2 sequences are SQVTM and ANQGSEA. With V trimmed by 7 bases and J by 0 bases, 15 bases remained unmatched. The CDR3 sequence is CSAYLQGAEDATNEKLFF. The CDR3 nucleotides read TGCAGCGCCTATCTACAGGGGGCAGAAGATGCAACTAATGAAAAACTGTTTTTT.

This clone was recorded once. The J gene is TRBJ2-1, the V gene TRBV7-9; 12 bases fit TRBD2. Looked up from germline, CDR1 is SEHNR and CDR2 is FQNEAQ (reference sequence). J was trimmed by 8 bases and V by 5 bases; bases with no gene match: 1. The CDR3 is made up of 13 amino acids. CDR3 region: CASSPSGRDEQFF. CDR3 bases: TGTGCCAGCAGCCCTAGCGGGAGGGATGAGCAGTTCTTC.

The rearrangement links TRBV28 to TRBJ2-1, with 7 nucleotides matching TRBD2. The CDR3 totals 14 residues. Germline trimming cut 6 bases from V and 2 bases from J; bases unmatched to any gene: 4. In germline, CDR1 is MDHEN, CDR2 SYDVKM. The CDR3 DNA follows: TGTGCCAGCAGCCATCGGGGGGCCTACAATGAGCAGTTCTTC. This sequence encodes CASSHRGAYNEQFF.

Only a few counts were recorded for this clone. The chain couples TRBV5-1 to TRBJ1-1; TRBD1 matches 7 bases. CDR1 and CDR2 (germline): SGHRS, YFSETQ. This CDR3 comprises 16 residues. The junction had 11 bases not matched to a gene; V was cut back by 1 base and J by 5 bases. CDR3 region: CASSLRGLGDITEAFF. The CDR3 DNA reads as TGCGCCAGCAGCTTGAGGGGGCTGGGCGATATTACTGAAGCTTTCTTT.

V and J are TRBV4-1 and TRBJ1-6; no definite D call. V was cut by 1 base and J by 6 bases, with 13 bases left in between. This CDR3 spans 16 amino acids. From germline, CDR1 is MGHRA and CDR2 YSYEKL. CDR3 residues: CASSQGSPMVNSPLHF. CDR3 in DNA: TGCGCCAGCAGCCAAGGAAGTCCTATGGTTAATTCACCCCTCCACTTT.

This chain joins TRBV13 and TRBJ2-7; 7 bases agree with TRBD2. Germline-derived CDR1 and CDR2 are PRHDT and FYEKMQ (reference sequence). The CDR3 has 15 residues. V was clipped by 5 bases and J by 3 bases; unmatched bases: 10. The CDR3 loop reads CASSPGGSGIYEQYF. The CDR3, as DNA: TGTGCCAGCAGCCCGGGGGGAAGTGGAATCTACGAGCAGTACTTC.

J is TRBJ1-1 and V is TRBV28; D is unclear. The CDR3 is 12 amino acids. Trimming stripped 8 bases from V and 10 bases from J, with 17 bases between. The germline CDR1 and CDR2 sequences are MDHEN and SYDVKM. The CDR3 DNA is TGTGCCAGCGCTCGAGGACTGGCGGGAGCTTTCTTT. This translates into CASARGLAGAFF.

The chain recombines TRBV11-2 with TRBJ2-7, with D possibly called TRBD1 or TRBD2 (5 bases each). V gave up 1 base and J gave up 2 bases, with 9 bases separating them. The CDR3 contains 14 residues. The V gene's germline CDR1 is SGHAT and CDR2 FQNNGV. Written as DNA, the CDR3 is TGTGCCAGCAGCTTAGTATGGGGGACCTACGAGCAGTACTTC. Translated, it gives CASSLVWGTYEQYF.

The chain carries TRBV6-1 and TRBJ2-7; a weak D match, TRBD1 (5 bases). The CDR3 has 15 residues. The germline CDR1 and CDR2 sequences are MNHNS and SASEGT. The V end was cut by 2 bases, the J end by 3 bases, with 14 bases between. In DNA form, the CDR3 reads TGTGCCAGCAGTGAACTGACAGATTCATTCTACGAGCAGTACTTC. This sequence encodes CASSELTDSFYEQYF.

J is TRBJ2-5 and V is TRBV4-1; 12 bases are a match to TRBD2. The ends lost 1 base at V and 1 base at J; junction bases unmatched: 7. Per the germline V gene, CDR1 is MGHRA and CDR2 is YSYEKL. The CDR3 sequence is 18 residues long. CDR3 protein: CASSQGLAGVPLQETQYF. The CDR3, as DNA: TGCGCCAGCAGCCAAGGACTAGCGGGAGTGCCCCTCCAAGAGACCCAGTACTTC.

V gene TRBV19 combines with J gene TRBJ1-5, with 9 bases fitting TRBD1. Germline V lookup: CDR1 LNHDA, CDR2 SQIVND (reference sequence). This CDR3 has 16 amino acids. Germline trimming cut 5 bases from V and 5 bases from J; bases unmatched to any gene: 10. This chain's CDR3 is CASSPPKRDRDQPQHF. Here the CDR3 DNA reads TGTGCCAGTAGTCCCCCAAAGAGGGACAGGGATCAGCCCCAGCATTTT.

The chain links TRBV4-1 to TRBJ2-1, with a weak D call TRBD2 (5 bases). The CDR3 extends over 17 amino acids. Trimming left V 2 bases short and J 0 bases short, with 14 bases between. Germline loops: CDR1 MGHRA, CDR2 YSYEKL. The CDR3 is CASSQPPDLSSYNEQFF. The DNA for the CDR3 is TGCGCCAGCAGCCAACCTCCGGACTTGAGCTCCTACAATGAGCAGTTCTTC.

This chain connects TRBV18 to TRBJ2-3; 9 bases are a match to TRBD1. In germline, CDR1 is KGHSH, CDR2 LQKENI. The V segment lost 3 bases and the J segment 4 bases; nucleotides outside the gene matches: 14. The length of the CDR3 is 18 residues. CDR3 sequence (DNA): TGTGCCAGCTCACCTCGTCCCGGGACAGGGAGGGTAGCAGATACGCAGTATTTT. The encoded protein is CASSPRPGTGRVADTQYF.

This chain joins TRBV7-9 and TRBJ2-7, with 10 bases matching TRBD2. The length of the CDR3 is 15 residues. Germline-derived CDR1 and CDR2 are SEHNR and FQNEAQ (reference sequence). V gave up 5 bases and J gave up 0 bases; unmatched junction bases: 4. DNA for the CDR3: TGTGCCAGCAGCCTGGGACTAGCGCTCTCCTACGAGCAGTACTTC. Its protein product is CASSLGLALSYEQYF.

The chain recombines TRBV5-6 with TRBJ1-1; D gene unclear. Germline values: CDR1 SGHDT, CDR2 YYEEEE. This CDR3 contains 12 residues. Trimming took off 3 bases at V and 4 bases at J, with 7 bases between the two ends. The CDR3 loop reads CASSSLGTEAFF. CDR3 DNA sequence: TGTGCCAGCAGCTCGTTGGGCACTGAAGCTTTCTTT.